The 24 T cell receptor beta chains below were found in one sample sequenced in a study of T cell changes during pregnancy in multiple sclerosis. Profiling relied on immunoSEQ multiplex PCR, and the TCRdb table lists in-frame clones only, not all of them. In the table there are some 54,000 clones, 85% to 95% of which are singletons. This material consisted of CD8+ T cells from peripheral blood mononuclear cells, taken in the third trimester of pregnancy. The receptors originated from a female donor with multiple sclerosis, enrolled in a pregnancy study.

This clone was seen only once. The CDR3 DNA reads TGTGCCAGCAGCGCGTCGGGGGGCCCTGGAAACACCATATATTTT. Encoded protein: CASSASGGPGNTIYF. The V gene is TRBV9, the J gene TRBJ1-3, with D possibly being TRBD1 (6 bases). V lost 3 bases, J lost 2 bases, and 12 bases lay in between. The CDR3 contains 15 residues. Germline CDR1 and CDR2: SGDLS and YYNGEE.

The chain couples TRBV6-5 to TRBJ2-1; tentatively, D is TRBD2 (5 bases). Germline V gene data show CDR1 as MNHEY and CDR2 as SVGAGI. This CDR3 is 15 amino acids long. V gave up 0 bases and J gave up 8 bases, with 14 bases separating them. The CDR3 DNA sequence: TGTGCCAGCAGTTACTCCCCCGGTAGCGTAGATGAGCAGTTCTTC. As protein: CASSYSPGSVDEQFF.

The V gene is TRBV28, the J gene TRBJ2-2; no reliable D call. Germline CDR1 reads MDHEN; CDR2 reads SYDVKM. Trimming removed 1 base from V and 0 bases from J, with 6 bases in between. There are 15 residues in the CDR3. CDR3 DNA sequence: TGTGCCAGCAGTTTATTTCGGGCGAACACCGGGGAGCTGTTTTTT. Encoded protein: CASSLFRANTGELFF.

This clone was recorded once. The chain employs TRBV9 and TRBJ2-1; no reliable D call. The V and J ends lost 4 bases and 1 base respectively, with 12 bases between them. Per germline, CDR1 SGDLS and CDR2 YYNGEE. The CDR3 loop spans 15 amino acids. CDR3 region: CASSLEPISYNEQFF. CDR3 coding DNA: TGTGCCAGCAGCCTCGAGCCTATTTCCTACAATGAGCAGTTCTTC.

This chain joins TRBV27 and TRBJ2-3; perhaps TRBD1 as D (6 bases). CDR1 MNHEY and CDR2 SMNVEV come from the germline V gene (reference sequence). Trimming removed 6 bases at V and 2 bases at J, with 12 bases between. This CDR3 is 14 amino acids long. As DNA, the CDR3 is TGTGCCAGCAGAGCAGGGGTAAACACAGATACGCAGTATTTT. Residues: CASRAGVNTDTQYF.

V usage is TRBV6-5 and J usage is TRBJ2-3, with 7 bases identical to TRBD2. CDR1 and CDR2 (germline): MNHEY, SVGAGI. CDR3 length: 14 amino acids. The V segment lost 5 bases and the J segment 2 bases; nucleotides outside the gene matches: 4. The CDR3 DNA is TGTGCCAGCAGTCAAACTAGCGCCACAGATACGCAGTATTTT. The encoded protein is CASSQTSATDTQYF.

This rearrangement joins TRBV4-3 to TRBJ2-1; a possible D gene is TRBD1 (6 bases). This CDR3 is built from 15 residues. Germline V CDR1 and CDR2: LGHNA, YSLEER. Trimming left V 1 base short and J 7 bases short, with 14 bases between. The CDR3 region has the DNA TGCGCCAGCAGCCAAGGGGCAGGGGTTCTAAATGAGCAGTTCTTC. This gives the protein CASSQGAGVLNEQFF.

This clone was seen just once. This rearrangement joins TRBV28 to TRBJ2-1, with 8 bases lining up with TRBD2. Germline loops: CDR1 MDHEN, CDR2 SYDVKM. This CDR3 contains 16 residues. V shed 5 bases and J 7 bases; nucleotides not matched to a gene: 13. The DNA of the CDR3 is TGTGCCAGCAGTCCCCGGAGTAGCGGGATAGGGAATGAGCAGTTCTTC. Translation: CASSPRSSGIGNEQFF.

The chain employs TRBV28 and TRBJ2-4; a weak D match, TRBD1 (5 bases). V was shortened by 5 bases and J by 0 bases, with 14 bases between the two germline ends. In germline, CDR1 is MDHEN, CDR2 SYDVKM. The CDR3 is 16 amino acids. The CDR3, as DNA: TGTGCCAGCAGTCCAGGACAAGAACTAGCCAAAAACATTCAGTACTTC. This codes for CASSPGQELAKNIQYF.

The chain recombines TRBV28 with TRBJ2-6; D perhaps matches TRBD2 (6 bases). The CDR3 totals 15 residues. The germline V gene encodes CDR1 MDHEN and CDR2 SYDVKM. V shed 5 bases and J shed 4 bases, with 12 bases lying between them. CDR3 region: CASSPPGDGANVLTF. CDR3 sequence (DNA): TGTGCCAGCAGTCCCCCGGGGGACGGGGCCAACGTCCTGACTTTC.

The chain recombines TRBV7-9 with TRBJ1-2; D perhaps matches TRBD1 (5 bases). V lost 0 bases and J lost 7, with 15 bases in between. CDR3 length: 15 residues. Germline lookup yields CDR1 SEHNR and CDR2 FQNEAQ (reference sequence). CDR3 loop: CASSLAIMQGGGYTF. For the CDR3, the DNA is TGTGCCAGCAGCTTAGCAATAATGCAGGGAGGTGGCTACACCTTC.

The chain couples TRBV7-2 to TRBJ2-7; D remains ambiguous. V shed 4 bases and J shed 2 bases, with 9 bases lying between them. The CDR3 is made up of 13 amino acids. The V gene's germline CDR1 is SGHTA and CDR2 FQGNSA. DNA for the CDR3: TGTGCCAGCAGCTATGGAGCCACCTACGAGCAGTACTTC. This codes for CASSYGATYEQYF. The complete variable domain, with remaining parts taken from reference TRBV7-2 and TRBJ2-7, reads GAGVSQSPSNKVTEKGKDVELRCDPISGHTALYWYRQSLGQGLEFLIYFQGNSAPDKSGLPSDRFSAERTGGSVSTLTIQRTQQEDSAVYLCASSYGATYEQYFGPGTRLTVT.

The chain combines TRBV7-9 with TRBJ2-2; a weak D match, TRBD2 (5 bases). V was cut by 6 bases and J by 4 bases, with 9 bases left in between. The CDR3 is made up of 13 amino acids. Germline V gives CDR1 SEHNR, CDR2 FQNEAQ (reference sequence). The DNA for the CDR3 is TGTGCCAGCAGTGCTGAGGGCACCGGGGAGCTGTTTTTT. Its protein product is CASSAEGTGELFF.

The V gene is TRBV5-6, the J gene TRBJ2-1; 11 bases fit TRBD2. The CDR3 consists of 16 residues. Losses at the gene ends were 5 bases for V and 6 bases for J; bases not matched to a gene: 10. The germline V gene has CDR1 SGHDT and CDR2 YYEEEE. The CDR3 DNA is TGTGCCAGCAGACCCAATAGCGGGAGGGCCTCCAATGAGCAGTTCTTC. Protein sequence: CASRPNSGRASNEQFF.

V is TRBV9 and J is TRBJ1-3; 7 bases map to TRBD1. V shed 3 bases, J shed 1 base, and the junction held 4 bases outside the gene matches. The CDR3 has 15 residues. Germline CDR1 is SGDLS and CDR2 is YYNGEE. CDR3 DNA sequence: TGTGCCAGCAGCGGCGACAGGGAATCTGGAAACACCATATATTTT. Its protein product is CASSGDRESGNTIYF.

For the CDR3, the DNA is TGTGCCAGCAACCTATCCGGGACACACCTCTCTGGGGCCAACGTCCTGACTTTC. Translating gives CASNLSGTHLSGANVLTF. The chain couples TRBV28 to TRBJ2-6, with D maybe TRBD1 (6 bases). The CDR3 spans 18 residues. Germline V CDR1 and CDR2: MDHEN, SYDVKM. Between the trimmed V and J ends, which lost 7 bases and 0 bases, there was a span of 19 bases.

The genes are TRBV10-1 and TRBJ2-7; tentative D call: TRBD1 (5 bases). The V end was cut by 4 bases, the J end by 1 base, with 11 bases between. Germline CDR1 WNHNN, CDR2 SYGVQD (reference sequence). CDR3 length: 14 residues. CDR3 sequence reads: CASSGGKGSYEQYF. DNA for the CDR3: TGCGCCAGCAGTGGAGGAAAGGGGTCCTACGAGCAGTACTTC.

The chain links TRBV6-5 to TRBJ1-5; D perhaps matches TRBD1 (6 bases). The CDR3 consists of 14 residues. Germline V gene data show CDR1 as MNHEY and CDR2 as SVGAGI. Trimming cost V 5 bases and J 5 bases, with 13 bases left between them. The CDR3 DNA reads TGTGCCAGCAGTCCCAGGGGAGTATATCAGCCCCAGCATTTT. Translated: CASSPRGVYQPQHF.

The chain is built from TRBV7-9 and TRBJ2-4, with a possible D match to TRBD1 (6 bases). Trimming took off 4 bases at V and 2 bases at J, with 12 bases between the two ends. Germline assignment: CDR1 SEHNR and CDR2 FQNEAQ (reference sequence). The CDR3 is 15 amino acids. CDR3 DNA: TGTGCCAGCAGCTCTGACAGGCACCCCAAAAACATTCAGTACTTC. It yields the protein CASSSDRHPKNIQYF.

The rearrangement links TRBV9 to TRBJ2-1, with TRBD2 identical over 8 bases. J was trimmed by 5 bases and V by 5 bases; bases with no gene match: 3. This CDR3 region has 13 residues. Germline CDR1 reads SGDLS; CDR2 reads YYNGEE. In DNA form, the CDR3 reads TGTGCCAGCAGTGTCGGGGGGGACAATGAGCAGTTCTTC. As protein: CASSVGGDNEQFF. Drawing the rest from reference TRBV9 and TRBJ2-1, the complete variable domain is DSGVTQTPKHLITATGQRVTLRCSPRSGDLSVYWYQQSLDQGLQFLIQYYNGEERAKGNILERFSAQQFPDLHSELNLSSLELGDSALYFCASSVGGDNEQFFGPGTRLTVL.

This chain connects TRBV2 to TRBJ1-2; TRBD1 might be the D (5 bases). Between the trimmed V and J ends, which lost 2 bases and 3 bases, there was a span of 13 bases. This CDR3 comprises 15 residues. Germline loops: CDR1 SNHLY, CDR2 FYNNEI. The CDR3 DNA follows: TGTGCCAGCAGTGAAACAAGAGACAGTGACTATGGCTACACCTTC. This translates into CASSETRDSDYGYTF.

V and J are TRBV4-1 and TRBJ1-2; the match to TRBD1 covers 7 bases. Looked up from germline, CDR1 is MGHRA and CDR2 is YSYEKL. The CDR3 extends over 16 amino acids. With V trimmed by 5 bases and J by 6 bases, 15 bases remained unmatched. The CDR3 DNA is TGCGCCAGCAGCATCGATCGAAGGGGGCGCATAGATGGCTACACCTTC. The encoded protein is CASSIDRRGRIDGYTF.

V and J are TRBV10-2 and TRBJ2-7; D may be TRBD1 (5 bases). In germline, CDR1 is WSHSY, CDR2 SAAADI. The CDR3 spans 18 residues. V was shortened by 3 bases and J by 2 bases, with 23 bases between the two germline ends. The CDR3 sequence is CASSDAQAEGSDPYEQYF. As DNA, the CDR3 is TGCGCCAGCAGTGACGCACAGGCCGAAGGTTCCGACCCCTACGAGCAGTACTTC.

This rearrangement joins TRBV9 to TRBJ2-3, with TRBD2 matching 9 bases. CDR1 is SGDLS, CDR2 YYNGEE, per germline. Unmatched junction bases numbered 6, after V lost 3 bases and J lost 4 bases. The CDR3 is 15 residues long. The CDR3 DNA reads as TGTGCCAGCAGCGCTAGCGGGATAACATCAGATACGCAGTATTTT. Its protein is CASSASGITSDTQYF. The entire variable domain, with the rest obtained from reference TRBV9 and TRBJ2-3, is as follows: DSGVTQTPKHLITATGQRVTLRCSPRSGDLSVYWYQQSLDQGLQFLIQYYNGEERAKGNILERFSAQQFPDLHSELNLSSLELGDSALYFCASSASGITSDTQYFGPGTRLTVL.